This is a list of T cell receptor beta chains from one sample in a study of T cell responses to AZD1222 COVID-19 vaccine. Assay used: immunoSEQ multiplex PCR; TCRdb lists only in-frame clones, some missing. Here the sample spans approximately 270,000 clones, 94% being singletons. This specimen consisted of peripheral blood, obtained 28 days after the second AZD1222 dose. Every receptor here comes from an adult who received the AZD1222 COVID-19 vaccine. Both conserved end residues are part of each CDR3. The order of the fields is D gene, clone size, V gene, J gene, CDR3 protein, CDR3 DNA. The D gene is left open where the match is weak. Rows may omit the clone size; those that give it use once, few, many or a size class.

d_gene: TRBD1; abundance: -; v_gene: TRBV3-1/TRBV3-2; j_gene: TRBJ1-2; CDR3aa: CASGQGGGYGYTF; CDR3nt: TGTGCCAGCGGACAGGGAGGGGGATATGGCTACACCTTC
d_gene: -; abundance: -; v_gene: TRBV6-6; j_gene: TRBJ1-2; CDR3aa: CASSYATEGYTF; CDR3nt: TGTGCCAGCAGTTACGCAACTGAAGGCTACACCTTC
d_gene: -; abundance: -; v_gene: TRBV4-2; j_gene: TRBJ1-2; CDR3aa: CASSQDAWSQRDGYTF; CDR3nt: TGTGCCAGCAGCCAAGATGCTTGGTCCCAACGCGATGGCTACACCTTC
d_gene: -; abundance: -; v_gene: TRBV19; j_gene: TRBJ1-1; CDR3aa: CASTSQGKNTEAFF; CDR3nt: TGTGCCAGTACTTCCCAGGGGAAGAACACTGAAGCTTTCTTT
d_gene: TRBD2; abundance: -; v_gene: TRBV19; j_gene: TRBJ2-1; CDR3aa: CASSGLELRNEQFF; CDR3nt: TGTGCCAGTAGTGGACTAGAACTTAGGAATGAGCAGTTCTTC
d_gene: -; abundance: -; v_gene: TRBV11-1; j_gene: TRBJ1-1; CDR3aa: CASSLGTSMNTEAFF; CDR3nt: TGTGCCAGCTCCCTCGGAACCTCCATGAACACTGAAGCTTTCTTT
d_gene: -; abundance: -; v_gene: TRBV11-3; j_gene: TRBJ1-3; CDR3aa: CASSLRSGSGNTIYF; CDR3nt: TGTGCCAGCAGCCTAAGGTCGGGGTCTGGAAACACCATATATTTT
d_gene: -; abundance: -; v_gene: TRBV11-2; j_gene: TRBJ2-1; CDR3aa: CASSLPGTYNEQFF; CDR3nt: TGTGCCAGCAGCTTGCCGGGAACCTACAATGAGCAGTTCTTC
d_gene: -; abundance: -; v_gene: TRBV5-1; j_gene: TRBJ2-7; CDR3aa: CASSPDNRFDRLQYF; CDR3nt: TGCGCCAGCAGCCCGGACAATCGCTTCGACCGCTTGCAGTACTTC
d_gene: -; abundance: -; v_gene: TRBV15; j_gene: TRBJ2-2; CDR3aa: CATSRDPLTNTGELFF; CDR3nt: TGTGCCACCAGCAGAGATCCCCTAACGAACACCGGGGAGCTGTTTTTT
d_gene: -; abundance: -; v_gene: TRBV11-2; j_gene: TRBJ1-1; CDR3aa: CASTSTGGGTEAFF; CDR3nt: TGTGCCAGCACGTCAACGGGGGGAGGCACTGAAGCTTTCTTT
d_gene: -; abundance: -; v_gene: TRBV3-1/TRBV3-2; j_gene: TRBJ2-7; CDR3aa: CASSQDWEYEQYF; CDR3nt: TGTGCCAGCAGCCAAGATTGGGAGTACGAGCAGTACTTC
d_gene: TRBD2; abundance: -; v_gene: TRBV25-1; j_gene: TRBJ2-1; CDR3aa: CASSAPGSGGRNEQFF; CDR3nt: TGTGCCAGCAGTGCCCCGGGGAGCGGGGGCCGCAATGAGCAGTTCTTC
d_gene: TRBD1; abundance: -; v_gene: TRBV3-1/TRBV3-2; j_gene: TRBJ1-1; CDR3aa: CASSQGTGDLNTEAFF; CDR3nt: TGTGCCAGCAGCCAAGGGACAGGCGACTTGAACACTGAAGCTTTCTTT
d_gene: -; abundance: -; v_gene: TRBV5-1; j_gene: TRBJ2-3; CDR3aa: CASRSTAGGDTQYF; CDR3nt: TGCGCCAGCAGGTCAACGGCTGGGGGGGATACGCAGTATTTT
d_gene: TRBD2; abundance: -; v_gene: TRBV4-2; j_gene: TRBJ2-5; CDR3aa: CASSQGGLQETQYF; CDR3nt: TGTGCCAGCAGCCAAGGGGGACTACAAGAGACCCAGTACTTC
d_gene: -; abundance: -; v_gene: TRBV3-1/TRBV3-2; j_gene: TRBJ2-7; CDR3aa: CASGQGGLYEQYF; CDR3nt: TGTGCCAGCGGGCAGGGCGGACTCTACGAGCAGTACTTC
d_gene: TRBD1; abundance: few; v_gene: TRBV2; j_gene: TRBJ2-3; CDR3aa: CASTFDRGETDTQYF; CDR3nt: TGTGCCAGCACTTTCGACAGGGGGGAGACAGATACGCAGTATTTT
d_gene: TRBD1; abundance: -; v_gene: TRBV6-5; j_gene: TRBJ2-1; CDR3aa: CASSYRPGGNEQFF; CDR3nt: TGTGCCAGCAGTTACCGACCAGGGGGCAATGAGCAGTTCTTC
d_gene: TRBD1; abundance: -; v_gene: TRBV4-1; j_gene: TRBJ1-2; CDR3aa: CASSQNSDRVYGYTF; CDR3nt: TGCGCCAGCAGCCAAAATTCCGACAGGGTCTATGGCTACACCTTC
d_gene: TRBD1; abundance: -; v_gene: TRBV29-1; j_gene: TRBJ1-1; CDR3aa: CSVDWTGGNTEAFF; CDR3nt: TGCAGCGTTGACTGGACAGGGGGTAACACTGAAGCTTTCTTT
d_gene: -; abundance: -; v_gene: TRBV15; j_gene: TRBJ2-7; CDR3aa: CATSLRGFNEQYF; CDR3nt: TGTGCCACCAGCCTCCGGGGTTTCAACGAGCAGTACTTC
d_gene: -; abundance: -; v_gene: TRBV27; j_gene: TRBJ2-3; CDR3aa: CASSSLAWDTQYF; CDR3nt: TGTGCCAGCAGTTCTCTAGCGTGGGATACGCAGTATTTT
d_gene: -; abundance: -; v_gene: TRBV5-1; j_gene: TRBJ2-2; CDR3aa: CASSLIGAAGELFF; CDR3nt: TGCGCCAGCAGCTTGATAGGGGCCGCCGGGGAGCTGTTTTTT
d_gene: TRBD1; abundance: -; v_gene: TRBV28; j_gene: TRBJ1-2; CDR3aa: CASIKGQGRGYGYTF; CDR3nt: TGTGCCAGCATTAAGGGACAGGGACGAGGCTATGGCTACACCTTC
d_gene: -; abundance: -; v_gene: TRBV6-6; j_gene: TRBJ2-7; CDR3aa: CASRLLRQDSYEQYF; CDR3nt: TGTGCCAGCAGACTCCTCCGGCAGGACTCCTACGAGCAGTACTTC
d_gene: -; abundance: -; v_gene: TRBV3-1/TRBV3-2; j_gene: TRBJ2-3; CDR3aa: CASSQDLGLATDTQYF; CDR3nt: TGTGCCAGCAGCCAAGATTTGGGGCTAGCTACAGATACGCAGTATTTT
d_gene: -; abundance: -; v_gene: TRBV18; j_gene: TRBJ1-1; CDR3aa: CASSQTRDTEAFF; CDR3nt: TGTGCCAGCTCACAGACGAGAGACACTGAAGCTTTCTTT
d_gene: TRBD2; abundance: -; v_gene: TRBV6-5; j_gene: TRBJ2-1; CDR3aa: CASSWLAGEFF; CDR3nt: TGTGCCAGCAGTTGGCTAGCGGGAGAGTTCTTC
d_gene: -; abundance: -; v_gene: TRBV28; j_gene: TRBJ1-3; CDR3aa: CASRGVPGNTIYF; CDR3nt: TGTGCCAGCCGCGGGGTACCTGGAAACACCATATATTTT
d_gene: -; abundance: -; v_gene: TRBV4-1; j_gene: TRBJ1-2; CDR3aa: CASSSGTIEDYTF; CDR3nt: TGCGCCAGCAGCTCCGGGACGATCGAGGACTACACCTTC
d_gene: TRBD1; abundance: -; v_gene: TRBV27; j_gene: TRBJ1-6; CDR3aa: CASSLGFGTGQNSPLHF; CDR3nt: TGTGCCAGCAGTTTAGGTTTTGGGACAGGGCAGAATTCACCCCTCCACTTT
d_gene: TRBD1; abundance: -; v_gene: TRBV7-6; j_gene: TRBJ2-3; CDR3aa: CASSSLFRGRSTDTQYF; CDR3nt: TGTGCCAGCAGCTCCCTCTTCAGGGGGCGAAGCACAGATACGCAGTATTTT
d_gene: TRBD2; abundance: -; v_gene: TRBV28; j_gene: TRBJ2-2; CDR3aa: CASSLIAGVNTGELFF; CDR3nt: TGTGCCAGCAGTTTGATTGCGGGAGTAAACACCGGGGAGCTGTTTTTT
d_gene: -; abundance: -; v_gene: TRBV27; j_gene: TRBJ1-2; CDR3aa: CASSLVGGALLYGYTF; CDR3nt: TGTGCCAGCAGTTTGGTGGGGGGCGCGCTTTTATATGGCTACACCTTC
d_gene: -; abundance: -; v_gene: TRBV12-3/TRBV12-4; j_gene: TRBJ2-5; CDR3aa: CASSFSQETQYF; CDR3nt: TGTGCCAGCAGTTTCAGCCAAGAGACCCAGTACTTC
d_gene: TRBD1; abundance: -; v_gene: TRBV10-3; j_gene: TRBJ2-2; CDR3aa: CAISGTGNTGELFF; CDR3nt: TGTGCCATCTCGGGGACAGGGAACACCGGGGAGCTGTTTTTT